This is a list of T cell receptor beta chains from one sample in a study of T cell responses to AZD1222 COVID-19 vaccine. Sequencing used immunoSEQ multiplex PCR; TCRdb keeps in-frame clones, though not all of them. The sample lists about 130,000 clones; approximately 85% were seen once. The material sequenced was peripheral blood, taken on day 0 of AZD1222 vaccination. Source of these receptors: an adult in good health. Both conserved end residues are part of each CDR3. A D gene is named only where the DNA matches it firmly. Not every row has a clone size; where given, it reads once, few, many or a size class.

d_call j_call clone_size v_call cdr3_aa cdr3_nt
- TRBJ1-1 few TRBV5-1 CASSQTSSRQEAFF TGCGCCAGCAGTCAAACCTCCTCTCGGCAGGAAGCTTTCTTT
TRBD1 TRBJ1-4 - TRBV9 CASTRQGTTTNEKLFF TGTGCCAGCACCAGACAGGGGACCACAACTAATGAAAAACTGTTTTTT
- TRBJ2-5 - TRBV9 CASSVGQLQETQYF TGTGCCAGCAGCGTAGGGCAGCTTCAAGAGACCCAGTACTTC
TRBD1 TRBJ1-5 - TRBV11-2 CASSFGTGVNQPQHF TGTGCCAGCAGCTTTGGGACAGGTGTCAATCAGCCCCAGCATTTT
- TRBJ2-2 - TRBV3-1/TRBV3-2 CASSPRGRQRGGELFF TGTGCCAGCTCACCCAGGGGGAGGCAGCGGGGCGGGGAGCTGTTTTTT
- TRBJ2-3 - TRBV18 CASSRPRDTQYF TGTGCCAGCTCAAGACCCCGGGATACGCAGTATTTT
- TRBJ1-6 - TRBV28 CASSGPAGSYNSPLHF TGTGCCAGCAGTGGACCTGCGGGCTCCTATAATTCACCCCTCCACTTT
- TRBJ2-7 - TRBV9 CASSVVPGISGEQYF TGTGCCAGCAGCGTAGTTCCGGGGATCTCGGGCGAGCAGTACTTC
TRBD1 TRBJ1-1 - TRBV7-9 CASSPTGTANTEAFF TGTGCCAGCAGCCCCACCGGGACAGCCAACACTGAAGCTTTCTTT
- TRBJ1-1 - TRBV6-1 CASSEALRGDEAFF TGTGCCAGCAGTGAAGCGCTTCGGGGAGATGAAGCTTTCTTT